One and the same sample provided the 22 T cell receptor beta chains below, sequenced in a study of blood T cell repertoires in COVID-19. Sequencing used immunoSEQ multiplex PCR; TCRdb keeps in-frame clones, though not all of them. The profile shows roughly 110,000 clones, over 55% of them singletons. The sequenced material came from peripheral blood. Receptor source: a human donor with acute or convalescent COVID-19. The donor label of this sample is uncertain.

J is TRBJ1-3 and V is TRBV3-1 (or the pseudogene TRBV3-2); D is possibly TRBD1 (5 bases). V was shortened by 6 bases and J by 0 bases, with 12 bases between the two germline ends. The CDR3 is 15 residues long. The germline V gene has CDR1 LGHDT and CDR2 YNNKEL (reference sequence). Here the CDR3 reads CASRAWDFSGNTIYF. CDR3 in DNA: TGTGCCAGCAGGGCCTGGGACTTCTCTGGAAACACCATATATTTT.

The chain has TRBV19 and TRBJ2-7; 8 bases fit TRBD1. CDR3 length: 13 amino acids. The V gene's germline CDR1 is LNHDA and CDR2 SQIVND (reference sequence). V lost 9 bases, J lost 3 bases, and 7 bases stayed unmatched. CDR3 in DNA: TGTGCCAGCGCGCCCGGACAGGGCTACGAGCAGTACGTC. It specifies CASAPGQGYEQYV.

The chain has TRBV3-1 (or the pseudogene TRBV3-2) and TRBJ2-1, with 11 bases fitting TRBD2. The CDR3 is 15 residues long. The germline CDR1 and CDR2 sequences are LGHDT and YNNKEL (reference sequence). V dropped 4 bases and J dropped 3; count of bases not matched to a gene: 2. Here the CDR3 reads CASSLGLAGYNEQFF. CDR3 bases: TGTGCCAGCAGCCTCGGACTAGCGGGCTACAATGAGCAGTTCTTC.

CDR3 coding DNA: TGTGCCAGCTCGGGGACAGGGGCGGGCACTGAAGCTTTCTTT. Amino acid sequence: CASSGTGAGTEAFF. The J gene is TRBJ1-1, the V gene TRBV18; TRBD1 aligns across 10 bases. With 6 bases clipped from V and 4 bases from J, the junction kept 5 bases outside the gene matches. Germline loops: CDR1 KGHSH, CDR2 LQKENI. This CDR3 has 14 residues.

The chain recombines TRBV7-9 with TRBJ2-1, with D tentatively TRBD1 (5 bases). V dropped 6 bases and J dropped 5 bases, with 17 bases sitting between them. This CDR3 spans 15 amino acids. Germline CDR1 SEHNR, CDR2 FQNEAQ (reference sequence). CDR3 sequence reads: CASSWGRADNNEQFF. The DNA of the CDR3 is TGTGCCAGCAGTTGGGGCAGGGCGGATAACAATGAGCAGTTCTTC.

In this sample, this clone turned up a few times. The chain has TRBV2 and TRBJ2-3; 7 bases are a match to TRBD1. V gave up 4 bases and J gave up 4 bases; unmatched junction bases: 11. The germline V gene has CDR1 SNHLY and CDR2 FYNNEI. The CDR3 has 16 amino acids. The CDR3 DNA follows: TGTGCCAGCAGTGTCTTGACAGGGATCGACGCAGATACGCAGTATTTT. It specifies CASSVLTGIDADTQYF.

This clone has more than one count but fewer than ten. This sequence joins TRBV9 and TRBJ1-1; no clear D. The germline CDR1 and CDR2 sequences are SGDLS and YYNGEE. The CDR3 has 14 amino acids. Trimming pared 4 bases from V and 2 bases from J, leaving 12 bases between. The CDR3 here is CASSPLLRNTEAFF. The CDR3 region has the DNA TGTGCCAGCAGCCCCCTGCTGAGAAACACTGAAGCTTTCTTT.

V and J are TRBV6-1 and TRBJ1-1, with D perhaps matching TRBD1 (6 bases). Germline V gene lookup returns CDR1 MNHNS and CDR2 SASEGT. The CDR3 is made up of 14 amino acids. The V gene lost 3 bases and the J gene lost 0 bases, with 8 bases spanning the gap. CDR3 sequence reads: CASSERQVNTEAFF. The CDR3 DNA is TGTGCCAGCAGTGAGAGACAGGTGAACACTGAAGCTTTCTTT.

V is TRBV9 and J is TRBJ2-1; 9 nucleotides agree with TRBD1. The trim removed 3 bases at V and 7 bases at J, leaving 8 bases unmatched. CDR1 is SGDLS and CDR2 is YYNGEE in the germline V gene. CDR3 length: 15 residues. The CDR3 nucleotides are TGTGCCAGCAGCGAAACAGGGGGCGCTTGGAATGAGCAGTTCTTC. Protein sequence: CASSETGGAWNEQFF.

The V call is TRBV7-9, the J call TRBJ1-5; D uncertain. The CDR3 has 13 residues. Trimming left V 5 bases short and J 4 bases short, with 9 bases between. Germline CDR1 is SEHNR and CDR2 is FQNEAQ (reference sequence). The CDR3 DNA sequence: TGTGCCAGCAGCAGACGGGAGAATCAGCCCCAGCATTTT. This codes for CASSRRENQPQHF.

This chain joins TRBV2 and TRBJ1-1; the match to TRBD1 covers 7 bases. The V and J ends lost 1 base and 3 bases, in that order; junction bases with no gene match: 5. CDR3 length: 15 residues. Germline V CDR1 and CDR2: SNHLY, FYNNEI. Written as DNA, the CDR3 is TGTGCCAGCAGTGAAGGACAGGGTAGATACACTGAAGCTTTCTTT. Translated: CASSEGQGRYTEAFF.

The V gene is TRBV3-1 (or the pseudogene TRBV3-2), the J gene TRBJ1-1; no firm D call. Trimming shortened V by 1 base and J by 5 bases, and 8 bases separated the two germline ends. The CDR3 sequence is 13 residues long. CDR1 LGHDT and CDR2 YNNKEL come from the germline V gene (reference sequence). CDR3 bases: TGTGCCAGCAGCCAAGGCGCGGGAACTGAAGCTTTCTTT. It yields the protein CASSQGAGTEAFF.

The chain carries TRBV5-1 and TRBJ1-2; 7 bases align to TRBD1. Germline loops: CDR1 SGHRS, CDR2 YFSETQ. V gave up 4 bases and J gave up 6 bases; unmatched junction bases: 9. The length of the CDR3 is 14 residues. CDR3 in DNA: TGCGCCAGCAGCCGGGACAGCCTTATGGATGGCTACACCTTC. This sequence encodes CASSRDSLMDGYTF. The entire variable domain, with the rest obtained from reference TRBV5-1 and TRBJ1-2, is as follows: KAGVTQTPRYLIKTRGQQVTLSCSPISGHRSVSWYQQTPGQGLQFLFEYFSETQRNKGNFPGRFSGRQFSNSRSEMNVSTLELGDSALYLCASSRDSLMDGYTFGSGTRLTVV.

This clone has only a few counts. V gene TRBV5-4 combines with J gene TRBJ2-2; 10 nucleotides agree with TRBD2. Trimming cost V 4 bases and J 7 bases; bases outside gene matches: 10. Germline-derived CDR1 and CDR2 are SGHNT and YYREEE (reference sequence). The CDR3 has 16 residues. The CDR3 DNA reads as TGTGCCAGCAGCCCTCAGCGGGGGGGGTTTCGCGGGGAGCTGTTTTTT. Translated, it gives CASSPQRGGFRGELFF.

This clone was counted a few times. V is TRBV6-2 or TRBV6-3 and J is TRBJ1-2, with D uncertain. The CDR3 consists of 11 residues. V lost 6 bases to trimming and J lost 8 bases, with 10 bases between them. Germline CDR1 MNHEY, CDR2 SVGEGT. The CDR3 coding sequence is TGTGCCAGCAGCCGGGCCTGGGGCTACACCTTC. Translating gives CASSRAWGYTF.

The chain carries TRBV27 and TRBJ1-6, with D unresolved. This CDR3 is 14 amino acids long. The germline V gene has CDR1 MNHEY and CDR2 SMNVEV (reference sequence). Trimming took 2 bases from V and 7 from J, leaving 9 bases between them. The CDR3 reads CASSLPERNSPLHF. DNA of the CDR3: TGTGCCAGCAGTTTACCGGAGAGGAATTCACCCCTCCACTTT.

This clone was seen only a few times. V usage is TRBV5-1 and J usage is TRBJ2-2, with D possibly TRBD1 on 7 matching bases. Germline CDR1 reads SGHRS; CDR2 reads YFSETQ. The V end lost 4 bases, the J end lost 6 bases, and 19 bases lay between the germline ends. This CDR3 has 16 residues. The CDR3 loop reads CASSLEMSGGSGELFF. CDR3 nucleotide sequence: TGCGCCAGCAGCCTGGAAATGTCAGGGGGGTCCGGGGAGCTGTTTTTT.

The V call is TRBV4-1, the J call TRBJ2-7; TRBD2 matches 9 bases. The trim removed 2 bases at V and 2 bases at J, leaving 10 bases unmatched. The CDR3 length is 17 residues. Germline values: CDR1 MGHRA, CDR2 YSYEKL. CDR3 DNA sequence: TGCGCCAGCAGCCAAAGGGCTAGCGGGGCGGAAACCTACGAGCAGTACTTC. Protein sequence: CASSQRASGAETYEQYF.

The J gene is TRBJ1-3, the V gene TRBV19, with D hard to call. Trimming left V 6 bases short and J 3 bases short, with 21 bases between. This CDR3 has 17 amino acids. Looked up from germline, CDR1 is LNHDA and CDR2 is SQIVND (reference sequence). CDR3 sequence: CASSSLISAVYGNTIYF. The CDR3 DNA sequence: TGTGCCAGTAGCTCTCTCATTTCGGCGGTCTATGGAAACACCATATATTTT.

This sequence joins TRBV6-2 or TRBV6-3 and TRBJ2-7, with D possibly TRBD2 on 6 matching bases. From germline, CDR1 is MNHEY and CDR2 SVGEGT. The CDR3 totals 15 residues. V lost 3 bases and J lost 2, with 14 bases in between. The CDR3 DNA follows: TGTGCCAGCAGTTATTCTACCGGGAGCGCCTACGAGCAGTACTTC. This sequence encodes CASSYSTGSAYEQYF.

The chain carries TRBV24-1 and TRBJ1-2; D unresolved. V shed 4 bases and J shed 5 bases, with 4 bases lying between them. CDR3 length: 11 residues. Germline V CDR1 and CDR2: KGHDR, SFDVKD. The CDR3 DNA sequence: TGTGCCACCAGTGACCCTTATGGCTACACCTTC. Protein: CATSDPYGYTF.

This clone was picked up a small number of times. The CDR3 DNA follows: TGCGCCAGCAGCTCATCCTACGAGCAGTACTTC. This sequence encodes CASSSSYEQYF. The chain combines TRBV5-1 with TRBJ2-7; D is undetermined. Germline assignment: CDR1 SGHRS and CDR2 YFSETQ. The V end was cut by 3 bases, the J end by 1 base, with 2 bases between. This CDR3 has 11 residues.